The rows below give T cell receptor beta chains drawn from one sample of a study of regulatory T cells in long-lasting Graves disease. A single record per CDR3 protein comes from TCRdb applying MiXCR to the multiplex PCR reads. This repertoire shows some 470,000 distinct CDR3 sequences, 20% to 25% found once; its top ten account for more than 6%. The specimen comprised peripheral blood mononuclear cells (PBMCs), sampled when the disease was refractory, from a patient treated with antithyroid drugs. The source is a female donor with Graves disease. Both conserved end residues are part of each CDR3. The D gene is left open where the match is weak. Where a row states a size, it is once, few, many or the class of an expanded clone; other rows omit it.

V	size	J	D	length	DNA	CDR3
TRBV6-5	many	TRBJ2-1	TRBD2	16	TGTGCCAGCAGTTACCCTACTAGCGGGAAGTACAATGAGCAGTTCTTC	CASSYPTSGKYNEQFF
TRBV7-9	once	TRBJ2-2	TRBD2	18	TGTGCCAGCAGTCCCCCCCGGGTAGCGGGACTACCCACCGGGGAGCTGTTTTTT	CASSPPRVAGLPTGELFF
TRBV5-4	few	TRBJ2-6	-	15	TGTGCCAGCAGCTTGGAGTACTCTGGGGCCAACGTCCTGACTTTC	CASSLEYSGANVLTF
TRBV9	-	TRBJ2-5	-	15	TGTGCCAGCAGCGTAGACCCGGGGCGGCAAGAGACCCAGTACTTC	CASSVDPGRQETQYF
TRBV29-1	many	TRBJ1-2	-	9	TGCAGCGTTCGTGAGGGCTACACCTTC	CSVREGYTF
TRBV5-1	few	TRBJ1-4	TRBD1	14	TGCGCCAGCAGCGTCGGGACAGTTAATGAAAAACTGTTTTTT	CASSVGTVNEKLFF
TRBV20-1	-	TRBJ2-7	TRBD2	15	TGCAGTGCTGGACCTGTGGGACTAGCACCTCTGGGGCAGTACTTC	CSAGPVGLAPLGQYF
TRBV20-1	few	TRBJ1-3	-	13	TGCAGTGCCCGTCATAGATTGATCCACACCATATATTTT	CSARHRLIHTIYF
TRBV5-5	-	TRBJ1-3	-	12	TGTGCCAGCAGCCACGAAGGGGACACCATATATTTT	CASSHEGDTIYF
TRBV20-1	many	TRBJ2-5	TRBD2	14	TGCAGTGCTCGAGGCGGGGGGTTGGTGGAGACCCAGTACTTC	CSARGGGLVETQYF
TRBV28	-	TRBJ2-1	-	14	TGTGCCAGCAGTTTCGCCCGGAGGTCGGATGAGCAGTTCTTC	CASSFARRSDEQFF
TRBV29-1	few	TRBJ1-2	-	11	TGCAGCGGGAAGGACATCTATGGCTACACCTTC	CSGKDIYGYTF
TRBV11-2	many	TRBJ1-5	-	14	TGTACCAGCAGCTTACAGCCCAGCAATCAGCCCCAGCATTTT	CTSSLQPSNQPQHF